This entry lists 13 T cell receptor beta chains sequenced from one sample in a study of blood T cell repertoires in COVID-19. Here immunoSEQ multiplex PCR was the method, and the copy in TCRdb shows in-frame clones only, minus some. Of about 250,000 clones listed, more than 65% are singletons. The sample consisted of PBMCs or T cells enriched from blood (not recorded which). The receptors were sampled from a man aged 50 to 59 who had recovered from COVID-19.

V is TRBV5-8 and J is TRBJ1-5; D is uncertain. The V gene lost 0 bases and the J gene lost 4 bases, with 14 bases spanning the gap. Germline assignment: CDR1 SGHTS and CDR2 YDEGEE. The length of the CDR3 is 16 residues. CDR3 amino acids: CASSLVLLRGNQPQHF. The DNA of the CDR3 is TGTGCCAGCAGCTTGGTGTTGTTAAGAGGGAATCAGCCCCAGCATTTT.

This clone was seen once. This chain links TRBV27 with TRBJ2-5, with TRBD2 identical over 12 bases. V dropped 5 bases and J dropped 6; count of bases not matched to a gene: 10. Germline CDR1 reads MNHEY; CDR2 reads SMNVEV (reference sequence). The CDR3 length is 16 residues. The CDR3 is CASSLPSGRALKTQYF. The CDR3 DNA reads as TGTGCCAGCAGTCTGCCTAGCGGGAGGGCCCTTAAGACCCAGTACTTC.

The gene calls are TRBV7-2 and TRBJ2-5, with 9 bases that match TRBD2. The germline V gene encodes CDR1 SGHTA and CDR2 FQGNSA. The CDR3 contains 17 residues. V shed 1 base and J 4 bases; nucleotides not matched to a gene: 10. The CDR3 nucleotides are TGTGCCAGCAGCTTAGGTTCAGCGGGAGGCCGTGGAGAGACCCAGTACTTC. Its protein is CASSLGSAGGRGETQYF.

The chain combines TRBV10-2 with TRBJ1-1; the D gene is possibly TRBD1 (5 bases). Per the germline V gene, CDR1 is WSHSY and CDR2 is SAAADI. With 4 bases removed from V and 1 base from J, the gap between germline ends came to 7 bases. The CDR3 contains 13 residues. CDR3 in amino acids: CASSVTGNTEAFF. The CDR3 nucleotides are TGCGCCAGCAGTGTTACAGGGAACACTGAAGCTTTCTTT.

The rearrangement links TRBV4-1 to TRBJ1-2; tentative D call: TRBD1 (5 bases). The V end lost 0 bases, the J end lost 7 bases, and 9 bases lay between the germline ends. Per germline, CDR1 MGHRA and CDR2 YSYEKL. The CDR3 sequence is 13 residues long. The CDR3 DNA sequence: TGCGCCAGCAGCCAAGACAGGGAGGTTGGCTACACCTTC. Its translation: CASSQDREVGYTF.

The chain employs TRBV5-1 and TRBJ2-7; 8 bases agree with TRBD1. The germline gives CDR1 SGHRS, CDR2 YFSETQ. This CDR3 contains 16 residues. Trimming at V came to 4 bases and at J to 2 bases, leaving 11 bases not matched to a gene. CDR3 region: CASSPGQGGGTYEQYF. The CDR3, as DNA: TGCGCCAGCAGCCCCGGACAGGGCGGCGGAACCTACGAGCAGTACTTC.

The rearrangement links TRBV12-5 to TRBJ1-5, with D perhaps TRBD1 (5 bases). The V and J ends lost 0 bases and 1 base respectively, with 13 bases between them. CDR1 and CDR2 (germline): LGHNT, FRNRAP. The length of the CDR3 is 17 residues. CDR3 bases: TGTGCTAGTGGTTTGGTACTTTCAGGGTTAAGCAATCAGCCCCAGCATTTT. Residues: CASGLVLSGLSNQPQHF.

The rearrangement joins TRBV19 to TRBJ1-5, with D unresolved. CDR3 length: 12 amino acids. V lost 1 base to trimming and J lost 9 bases, with 7 bases between them. CDR1 is LNHDA and CDR2 is SQIVND in the germline V gene (reference sequence). The CDR3 DNA follows: TGTGCCAGTAGTATAGGGGCCAGGCCCCAGCATTTT. Amino acid sequence: CASSIGARPQHF. The full variable domain, rest sourced from reference TRBV19 and TRBJ1-5, is DGGITQSPKYLFRKEGQNVTLSCEQNLNHDAMYWYRQDPGQGLRLIYYSQIVNDFQKGDIAEGYSVSREKKESFPLTVTSAQKNPTAFYLCASSIGARPQHFGDGTRLSIL.

The gene calls are TRBV7-2 and TRBJ2-1; a possible D gene is TRBD2 (6 bases). The ends were cut back, 4 bases at V and 4 bases at J, with 11 bases in the middle. The CDR3 sequence is 14 residues long. The germline CDR1 and CDR2 sequences are SGHTA and FQGNSA. CDR3: CASSSSGVYNEQFF. In DNA, the CDR3 is TGTGCCAGCAGCTCCTCGGGGGTGTACAATGAGCAGTTCTTC.

This sequence joins TRBV11-2 and TRBJ1-3; D ambiguous. This CDR3 has 14 amino acids. The germline V gene encodes CDR1 SGHAT and CDR2 FQNNGV. V was pared by 6 bases and J by 2 bases, with 11 bases between. The CDR3 region is CASRHRTAGNTIYF. CDR3 bases: TGTGCCAGCAGACACAGAACCGCTGGAAACACCATATATTTT. Full variable domain (outside the CDR3, taken from reference TRBV11-2 and TRBJ1-3): EAGVAQSPRYKIIEKRQSVAFWCNPISGHATLYWYQQILGQGPKLLIQFQNNGVVDDSQLPKDRFSAERLKGVDSTLKIQPAKLEDSAVYLCASRHRTAGNTIYFGEGSWLTVV.

The CDR3 DNA follows: TGTGCCAGCAGCCAAGATTTCCACACCTCCTACGAGCAGTACTTC. Protein product: CASSQDFHTSYEQYF. J is TRBJ2-7 and V is TRBV3-1 (or the pseudogene TRBV3-2); no clear D gene. This CDR3 spans 15 amino acids. Trimming shortened V by 0 bases and J by 0 bases, and 9 bases separated the two germline ends. The germline CDR1 and CDR2 sequences are LGHDT and YNNKEL (reference sequence).

The chain carries TRBV18 and TRBJ2-4; D possibly corresponds to TRBD1 (5 bases). This CDR3 is built from 17 residues. CDR1 is KGHSH and CDR2 is LQKENI in the germline V gene. The V gene lost 6 bases and the J gene lost 3 bases, with 21 bases spanning the gap. The CDR3 is CASSARPPGLDKNIQYF. CDR3 sequence (DNA): TGTGCCAGCTCCGCACGGCCCCCAGGGTTGGACAAAAACATTCAGTACTTC.

The J gene is TRBJ1-6, the V gene TRBV6-5; 8 bases align to TRBD1. This CDR3 has 16 amino acids. The germline gives CDR1 MNHEY, CDR2 SVGAGI. The ends lost 0 bases at V and 4 bases at J; junction bases unmatched: 2. The CDR3 protein is CASSYSRQGYNSPLHF. The CDR3 bases are TGTGCCAGCAGTTACTCGAGACAGGGGTATAATTCACCCCTCCACTTT.